These 25 T cell receptor beta chains originate from one sample sequenced in a study of blood T cell repertoires in COVID-19. TCRdb's copy holds only in-frame clones and misses some; the assay was immunoSEQ multiplex PCR. The sample includes about 210,000 clones, 80% to 90% of them seen just once. The sequenced material came from peripheral blood. These receptor sequences come from a woman aged 45-59 years with active or convalescent COVID-19.

This clone was seen only once. The same CDR3 is also encoded by other DNA sequences in this sample. This chain links TRBV5-1 with TRBJ1-6; 10 bases map to TRBD1. This CDR3 has 14 amino acids. The V and J ends lost 4 bases and 8 bases, in that order; junction bases with no gene match: 3. CDR1 is SGHRS, CDR2 YFSETQ, per germline. CDR3 sequence: CASSPGQGYSPLHF. CDR3 in DNA: TGCGCCAGCAGCCCGGGACAGGGGTATTCACCCCTCCACTTT. Using reference TRBV5-1 and TRBJ1-6 for the parts outside the CDR3, the full variable domain is KAGVTQTPRYLIKTRGQQVTLSCSPISGHRSVSWYQQTPGQGLQFLFEYFSETQRNKGNFPGRFSGRQFSNSRSEMNVSTLELGDSALYLCASSPGQGYSPLHFGNGTRLTVT.

The chain is built from TRBV5-1 and TRBJ2-3; 7 bases are a match to TRBD1. Trimming at V came to 0 bases and at J to 0 bases, leaving 4 bases not matched to a gene. This CDR3 contains 16 residues. Germline V gene sequence: CDR1 SGHRS, CDR2 YFSETQ. The CDR3 spells CASSLDRGSSTDTQYF. The CDR3 DNA reads as TGCGCCAGCAGCTTGGACAGGGGATCTAGCACAGATACGCAGTATTTT.

This clone was seen only once. This chain joins TRBV2 and TRBJ2-6, with a weak D call TRBD1 (5 bases). Per germline, CDR1 SNHLY and CDR2 FYNNEI. The CDR3 covers 15 residues. V shed 9 bases and J shed 2 bases, with 14 bases lying between them. This CDR3 reads CARTVKGTGANVLTF. CDR3 nucleotides: TGTGCCAGGACCGTCAAGGGGACTGGGGCCAACGTCCTGACTTTC.

The rearrangement uses TRBV6-1 and TRBJ1-5; TRBD1 matches at 8 bases. Germline CDR1 MNHNS, CDR2 SASEGT. The V gene end was trimmed by 1 base and the J gene end by 6 bases; junction bases not matched to a gene: 5. CDR3 length: 15 amino acids. As DNA, the CDR3 is TGTGCCAGCAGTGAAGACCAGGGGGCGGGTCAGCCCCAGCATTTT. The encoded protein is CASSEDQGAGQPQHF.

The V call is TRBV5-1, the J call TRBJ1-2, with 7 bases that match TRBD1. The germline CDR1 and CDR2 sequences are SGHRS and YFSETQ. The CDR3 is 14 amino acids. The J segment lost 2 bases and the V segment lost 4 bases, leaving 5 bases of the junction unmatched. CDR3 coding DNA: TGCGCCAGCAGCGGGGGACAGACCAACTATGGCTACACCTTC. Translating gives CASSGGQTNYGYTF.

The chain recombines TRBV5-1 with TRBJ1-2; D gene unclear. The V and J ends lost 0 bases and 7 bases respectively, with 13 bases between them. Per the germline V gene, CDR1 is SGHRS and CDR2 is YFSETQ. This CDR3 region has 14 residues. The CDR3 DNA follows: TGCGCCAGCAGCTTGGCGCAGGCGAGTGGTGGCTACACCTTC. Its protein is CASSLAQASGGYTF.

The V call is TRBV5-1, the J call TRBJ2-7, with TRBD1 matching 8 bases. The CDR3 covers 14 residues. Germline trimming cut 2 bases from V and 5 bases from J; bases unmatched to any gene: 6. CDR1 is SGHRS and CDR2 is YFSETQ in the germline V gene. The CDR3, as DNA: TGCGCCAGCAGCTTAGAAGGACAGGGCAACGAGCAGTACTTC. Translating gives CASSLEGQGNEQYF.

The CDR3 DNA reads TGCGCCAGCAGCCCTTTGGGGGGGTCGAACACCGGGGAGCTGTTTTTT. It encodes CASSPLGGSNTGELFF. The V and J genes are TRBV5-1 and TRBJ2-2; TRBD2 aligns across 7 bases. This CDR3 is built from 16 residues. V dropped 4 bases and J dropped 0; count of bases not matched to a gene: 6. The germline V gene encodes CDR1 SGHRS and CDR2 YFSETQ.

The chain carries TRBV9 and TRBJ2-1, with TRBD2 matching over 8 bases. V lost 1 base, J lost 3 bases, and 3 bases stayed unmatched. The CDR3 extends over 15 amino acids. Germline CDR1 SGDLS, CDR2 YYNGEE. CDR3 in amino acids: CASSVLSGSYNEQFF. CDR3 bases: TGTGCCAGCAGCGTATTAAGCGGGAGCTACAATGAGCAGTTCTTC.

This clone came up once. The chain has TRBV11-2 and TRBJ1-4; D call uncertain. The CDR3 runs 16 residues. Trimming took off 1 base at V and 0 bases at J, with 9 bases between the two ends. CDR1 and CDR2 (germline): SGHAT, FQNNGV. The CDR3 here is CASSLAAGPTNEKLFF. As DNA, the CDR3 is TGTGCCAGCAGCTTAGCGGCAGGTCCAACTAATGAAAAACTGTTTTTT. Full variable domain (missing parts from reference TRBV11-2 and TRBJ1-4): EAGVAQSPRYKIIEKRQSVAFWCNPISGHATLYWYQQILGQGPKLLIQFQNNGVVDDSQLPKDRFSAERLKGVDSTLKIQPAKLEDSAVYLCASSLAAGPTNEKLFFGSGTQLSVL.

The table lists this clone with many counts. V gene TRBV7-9 combines with J gene TRBJ2-7, with 7 bases aligning to TRBD1. CDR1 and CDR2 (germline): SEHNR, FQNEAQ (reference sequence). With V trimmed by 1 base and J by 2 bases, 2 bases remained unmatched. The CDR3 has 14 amino acids. The CDR3 spells CASSLGGQTYEQYF. CDR3 DNA sequence: TGTGCCAGCAGCTTAGGGGGACAGACCTACGAGCAGTACTTC.

The J gene is TRBJ2-3, the V gene TRBV2; 10 nucleotides match TRBD2. Trimming removed 5 bases from V and 6 bases from J; junction bases left unmatched: 8. The CDR3 contains 15 residues. Germline V gene sequence: CDR1 SNHLY, CDR2 FYNNEI. CDR3 nucleotide sequence: TGTGCCAGCAGTAAACTAGCGGGATTCCCCGATACGCAGTATTTT. It specifies CASSKLAGFPDTQYF. Filled out from reference TRBV2 and TRBJ2-3, the complete variable domain reads EPEVTQTPSHQVTQMGQEVILRCVPISNHLYFYWYRQILGQKVEFLVSFYNNEISEKSEIFDDQFSVERPDGSNFTLKIRSTKLEDSAMYFCASSKLAGFPDTQYFGPGTRLTVL.

The rearrangement uses TRBV5-4 and TRBJ2-4; D unclear. The CDR3 consists of 15 residues. V lost 3 bases to trimming and J lost 0 bases, with 10 bases between them. In germline, CDR1 is SGHNT, CDR2 YYREEE (reference sequence). CDR3 protein: CASSSDLLAKNIQYF. The CDR3 DNA reads TGTGCCAGCAGCTCCGACTTGCTAGCCAAAAACATTCAGTACTTC.

The chain employs TRBV29-1 and TRBJ1-4, with D possibly matching TRBD1 (6 bases). The CDR3 is made up of 13 amino acids. V was pared by 6 bases and J by 7 bases, with 15 bases between. Germline CDR1 SQVTM, CDR2 ANQGSEA. CDR3 sequence: CSVLQGGSEKLFF. As DNA, the CDR3 is TGCAGCGTACTACAGGGAGGGAGTGAAAAACTGTTTTTT.

This chain connects TRBV7-2 to TRBJ2-5; 11 positions agree with TRBD2. The CDR3 contains 14 residues. The V gene end was trimmed by 4 bases and the J gene end by 5 bases; junction bases not matched to a gene: 3. Germline V CDR1 and CDR2: SGHTA, FQGNSA. DNA for the CDR3: TGTGCCAGCAGCTACTTAGCGGGAGGGGAGACCCAGTACTTC. Residues: CASSYLAGGETQYF.

The chain's CDR3 is CASRDRGRLYGYTF. In DNA, the CDR3 is TGTGCCAGCCGAGACAGGGGGAGGCTTTATGGCTACACCTTC. This chain connects TRBV19 to TRBJ1-2, with 9 bases lining up with TRBD1. Germline V lookup: CDR1 LNHDA, CDR2 SQIVND (reference sequence). Losses at the gene ends were 9 bases for V and 5 bases for J; bases not matched to a gene: 10. The CDR3 covers 14 residues.

A remark on this clone: The same CDR3 also results from other DNA sequences found in this sample. Here the CDR3 reads CASSLDGGAYGYTF. In DNA, the CDR3 is TGCGCCAGCAGCTTGGATGGGGGCGCATATGGCTACACCTTC. This rearrangement joins TRBV5-1 to TRBJ1-2, with D perhaps TRBD1 (6 bases). V lost 0 bases and J 5 bases, leaving 11 bases between the germline ends. The CDR3 consists of 14 residues. The germline V gene has CDR1 SGHRS and CDR2 YFSETQ.

The chain uses TRBV7-9 and TRBJ2-7, with 7 bases fitting TRBD1. This CDR3 has 13 residues. Germline lookup yields CDR1 SEHNR and CDR2 FQNEAQ (reference sequence). V shed 0 bases, J shed 5 bases, and the junction held 1 base outside the gene matches. The CDR3 DNA reads TGTGCCAGCAGCTTAGCAGGGGGCAACGAGCAGTACTTC. The encoded protein is CASSLAGGNEQYF.

The CDR3 DNA sequence: TGCACAGCCTGGGGGGGAGATGAAAAACTGTTTTTT. It yields the protein CTAWGGDEKLFF. This chain joins TRBV29-1 and TRBJ1-4, with D maybe TRBD1 (5 bases). Germline CDR1 SQVTM, CDR2 ANQGSEA. There are 12 residues in the CDR3.

The chain employs TRBV28 and TRBJ1-1; 8 bases line up with TRBD1. CDR1 and CDR2 (germline): MDHEN, SYDVKM. This CDR3 spans 13 amino acids. The V segment lost 5 bases and the J segment 3 bases; nucleotides outside the gene matches: 2. The chain's CDR3 is CASSGQGHTEAFF. Here the CDR3 DNA reads TGTGCCAGCAGTGGACAGGGCCACACTGAAGCTTTCTTT.

This chain links TRBV6-1 with TRBJ2-3; 8 bases line up with TRBD2. After removal of 4 bases from V and 5 bases from J, the junction contained 11 bases not matched to a gene. The CDR3 totals 16 residues. Germline values: CDR1 MNHNS, CDR2 SASEGT. CDR3 DNA sequence: TGTGCCAGCAGTGTGTGGGTAACGGGGGGGATAGATACGCAGTATTTT. It is translated as CASSVWVTGGIDTQYF.

This clone has just a few counts. The rearrangement joins TRBV5-5 to TRBJ1-5, with 7 positions matching TRBD1. CDR1 and CDR2 (germline): SGHKS, YYEKEE (reference sequence). V dropped 0 bases and J dropped 6; count of bases not matched to a gene: 6. The CDR3 length is 15 residues. As DNA, the CDR3 is TGTGCCAGCAGCTTGGACAGGGGCCTAATTCAGCCCCAGCATTTT. Protein: CASSLDRGLIQPQHF.

The chain employs TRBV19 and TRBJ2-4, with 10 bases identical to TRBD1. The CDR3 consists of 16 residues. Germline V lookup: CDR1 LNHDA, CDR2 SQIVND (reference sequence). J was trimmed by 2 bases and V by 5 bases; bases with no gene match: 6. CDR3 sequence reads: CASSLGQGGTKNIQYF. The CDR3 nucleotides are TGTGCCAGTAGTTTAGGACAGGGGGGGACCAAAAACATTCAGTACTTC.

This clone was detected once. The chain has TRBV5-1 and TRBJ1-4; the D gene is possibly TRBD1 (6 bases). V lost 6 bases to trimming and J lost 5 bases, with 14 bases between them. The CDR3 extends over 14 amino acids. Germline lookup yields CDR1 SGHRS and CDR2 YFSETQ. In DNA, the CDR3 is TGCGCCAGCACCCTGGGCAGGGGAAATGAAAAACTGTTTTTT. Protein: CASTLGRGNEKLFF. Supplemented by reference TRBV5-1 and TRBJ1-4, the full variable domain reads KAGVTQTPRYLIKTRGQQVTLSCSPISGHRSVSWYQQTPGQGLQFLFEYFSETQRNKGNFPGRFSGRQFSNSRSEMNVSTLELGDSALYLCASTLGRGNEKLFFGSGTQLSVL.

The chain is built from TRBV11-2 and TRBJ2-5; D ambiguous. Trimming took 5 bases from V and 4 from J, leaving 14 bases between them. The CDR3 runs 14 residues. From germline, CDR1 is SGHAT and CDR2 FQNNGV. CDR3: CASSPPRHRETQYF. CDR3 DNA sequence: TGTGCCAGCAGCCCCCCACGACACCGAGAGACCCAGTACTTC.